What follows are 27 T cell receptor beta chains derived from one specimen sequenced in a study of OX40 agonist ivuxolimab in advanced cancers. This table comes from immunoSEQ multiplex PCR, and its TCRdb copy is limited to in-frame clones, with some not included. The sample comprises 45,000 to 75,000 clones, 82% of which are singletons, and more than 1.4% rests with the top ten. Sequences were derived from CD4+ or CD8+ T cells sorted from blood, sampled in a trial of the OX40 agonist ivuxolimab. All receptors come from an adult with an advanced solid tumor such as melanoma, head and neck, liver or kidney cancer.

Details on this clone: A read error is possible here, since a much larger clone lies one base away. The same CDR3 arises from other DNA sequences in this sample as well. The gene calls are TRBV18 and TRBJ1-5, with a weak D call TRBD1 (5 bases). CDR1 and CDR2 (germline): KGHSH, LQKENI. The length of the CDR3 is 15 residues. The CDR3 nucleotides read TGTGCCAGTTCACAGGTTGGGGGGTTCGGCCAGCCCCAGCATTTT. Translation: CASSQVGGFGQPQHF.

The chain has TRBV7-3 and TRBJ1-6, with D perhaps TRBD1 (5 bases). V was shortened by 3 bases and J by 7 bases, with 7 bases between the two germline ends. The germline V gene encodes CDR1 SGHTA and CDR2 FQGTGA. The CDR3 contains 13 residues. The CDR3 DNA is TGTGCCAGCAGCTTTGGGGGGAATTCACCCCTCCACTTT. Residues: CASSFGGNSPLHF.

The chain is built from TRBV2 and TRBJ2-4; possibly TRBD2 for D (5 bases). V was shortened by 5 bases and J by 0 bases, with 14 bases between the two germline ends. CDR3 length: 16 residues. Germline V gives CDR1 SNHLY, CDR2 FYNNEI. CDR3 sequence reads: CASSRSSGLAKNIQYF. CDR3 DNA sequence: TGTGCCAGCAGTAGATCGAGCGGACTAGCCAAAAACATTCAGTACTTC.

The chain joins TRBV5-6 to TRBJ2-2; a possible D gene is TRBD1 (6 bases). CDR1 is SGHDT and CDR2 is YYEEEE in the germline V gene. CDR3 length: 14 amino acids. Trimming removed 1 base from V and 6 bases from J, with 10 bases in between. CDR3 region: CASSLQGIAGELFF. The CDR3 nucleotides are TGTGCCAGCAGCTTGCAGGGGATCGCCGGGGAGCTGTTTTTT.

The chain combines TRBV10-3 with TRBJ2-3; D perhaps matches TRBD2 (5 bases). CDR3 length equals 14 residues. CDR1 ENHRY and CDR2 SYGVKD come from the germline V gene. Between the trimmed V and J ends, which lost 2 bases and 0 bases, there was a span of 6 bases. CDR3 sequence reads: CAISEGGSTDTQYF. The CDR3 DNA sequence: TGTGCCATCAGTGAGGGCGGGAGCACAGATACGCAGTATTTT.

The V gene is TRBV6-4, the J gene TRBJ2-7; 10 nucleotides align to TRBD2. Germline V gene sequence: CDR1 MRHNA, CDR2 SNTAGT. V gave up 5 bases and J gave up 2 bases; unmatched junction bases: 6. The CDR3 is 15 residues long. Here the CDR3 reads CASSKTSGPTYEQYF. The CDR3 DNA is TGTGCCAGCAGTAAGACTAGCGGGCCAACCTACGAGCAGTACTTC.

The rearrangement links TRBV10-2 to TRBJ1-4; D is uncertain. The V end lost 3 bases, the J end lost 4 bases, and 9 bases lay between the germline ends. This CDR3 spans 14 amino acids. Germline V CDR1 and CDR2: WSHSY, SAAADI. CDR3 DNA: TGCGCCAGCAGTGATTCCGGGGTTAATGAAAAACTGTTTTTT. It yields the protein CASSDSGVNEKLFF.

The chain links TRBV11-3 to TRBJ1-1, with no clear D. CDR3 length: 14 amino acids. Trimming took 4 bases from V and 2 from J, leaving 11 bases between them. The germline V gene has CDR1 SGHNT and CDR2 YENEEA. CDR3: CASSSPPLNTEAFF. Written as DNA, the CDR3 is TGTGCCAGCAGCTCTCCGCCACTAAACACTGAAGCTTTCTTT.

The chain uses TRBV15 and TRBJ1-5; no clear D. CDR1 LNHNV and CDR2 YYDKDF come from the germline V gene (reference sequence). Between the trimmed V and J ends, which lost 0 bases and 7 bases, there was a span of 10 bases. This CDR3 is 14 amino acids long. The CDR3 nucleotides are TGTGCCACCAGCAGAGAGGTTGTACGGCAGCCCCAGCATTTT. Protein product: CATSREVVRQPQHF.

The CDR3 DNA reads TGTGCCAGCTCAGGGGGATACGTCACCAACGAGCAGTACTTC. It encodes CASSGGYVTNEQYF. The V gene is TRBV18, the J gene TRBJ2-7; D assignment may be TRBD1 or TRBD2 (5 bases each). The CDR3 length is 14 residues. CDR1 and CDR2 (germline): KGHSH, LQKENI. Deletions cut 5 bases from V and 5 bases from J, with 16 bases between. Filled out from reference TRBV18 and TRBJ2-7, the complete variable domain reads NAGVMQNPRHLVRRRGQEARLRCSPMKGHSHVYWYRQLPEEGLKFMVYLQKENIIDESGMPKERFSAEFPKEGPSILRIQQVVRGDSAAYFCASSGGYVTNEQYFGPGTRLTVT.

The chain employs TRBV19 and TRBJ1-1; maybe TRBD1 (5 bases). This CDR3 contains 14 residues. V dropped 9 bases and J dropped 1 base, with 15 bases sitting between them. Germline CDR1 and CDR2: LNHDA and SQIVND (reference sequence). The CDR3 DNA follows: TGTGCCAGGCGCCCGGGGCAACCGAACACTGAAGCTTTCTTT. Protein product: CARRPGQPNTEAFF.

The rearrangement uses TRBV6-1 and TRBJ2-3, with 7 bases that match TRBD1. J lost 3 bases, V lost 6 bases, and 9 bases had no gene match. CDR3 size: 15 residues. Germline-derived CDR1 and CDR2 are MNHNS and SASEGT. The CDR3 region is CASRPTGSVTDTQYF. The DNA for the CDR3 is TGTGCCAGCAGACCGACAGGGAGTGTAACAGATACGCAGTATTTT.

This clone is termed medium-sized (0.01 to 0.1%). The chain combines TRBV5-1 with TRBJ2-2; 11 bases line up with TRBD2. Looked up from germline, CDR1 is SGHRS and CDR2 is YFSETQ. V was pared by 2 bases and J by 6 bases, with 3 bases of the junction left unmatched. The CDR3 totals 15 residues. CDR3: CASSFSGGAAGELFF. For the CDR3, the DNA is TGCGCCAGCAGCTTTAGCGGGGGGGCTGCCGGGGAGCTGTTTTTT.

In this sample, this clone turned up a few times. The rearrangement uses TRBV11-2 and TRBJ2-2, with 12 bases matching TRBD2. The J segment lost 0 bases and the V segment lost 5 bases, leaving 1 base of the junction unmatched. The CDR3 covers 16 residues. The germline gives CDR1 SGHAT, CDR2 FQNNGV. CDR3 coding DNA: TGTGCCAGCAGCGCTAGCGGGAGGGCGAACACCGGGGAGCTGTTTTTT. It specifies CASSASGRANTGELFF.

The chain is built from TRBV6-5 and TRBJ2-5; 9 nucleotides match TRBD2. Germline values: CDR1 MNHEY, CDR2 SVGAGI. There are 15 residues in the CDR3. V was clipped by 0 bases and J by 5 bases; unmatched bases: 4. The CDR3 reads CASSYSAGGAETQYF. The CDR3 DNA reads TGTGCCAGCAGTTACTCAGCGGGGGGCGCGGAGACCCAGTACTTC.

The chain joins TRBV2 to TRBJ2-5; 10 positions match TRBD2. V was clipped by 6 bases and J by 2 bases; unmatched bases: 6. This CDR3 region has 15 residues. Germline assignment: CDR1 SNHLY and CDR2 FYNNEI. The CDR3 protein is CASRGRTSGQETQYF. The CDR3 DNA reads TGTGCCAGCAGGGGCCGGACTAGCGGACAAGAGACCCAGTACTTC.

This chain connects TRBV9 to TRBJ1-1, with a tentative D call TRBD1 (6 bases). Germline CDR1 reads SGDLS; CDR2 reads YYNGEE. Between the trimmed V and J ends, which lost 3 bases and 8 bases, there was a span of 14 bases. This CDR3 contains 13 residues. CDR3 loop: CASSEIQTGEAFF. The CDR3 DNA is TGTGCCAGCAGCGAAATTCAAACAGGGGAAGCTTTCTTT.

This chain links TRBV4-2 with TRBJ2-2, with 7 nucleotides matching TRBD1. Per germline, CDR1 LGHNA and CDR2 YNFKEQ. The CDR3 sequence is 15 residues long. V was clipped by 3 bases and J by 6 bases; unmatched bases: 7. The CDR3 DNA sequence: TGTGCCAGCAGCCAGGGGACAGCCCAACCCGGGGAGCTGTTTTTT. This translates into CASSQGTAQPGELFF.

The V and J genes are TRBV11-2 and TRBJ2-1; tentative D call: TRBD2 (6 bases). The CDR3 is 14 residues long. Trimming took off 5 bases at V and 7 bases at J, with 15 bases between the two ends. Germline CDR1 and CDR2: SGHAT and FQNNGV. CDR3 loop: CASSRTGGRNEQFF. The DNA for the CDR3 is TGTGCCAGCAGCCGAACCGGGGGACGAAATGAGCAGTTCTTC.

The chain employs TRBV6-4 and TRBJ2-7; D gene ambiguous. The CDR3 contains 14 residues. V lost 6 bases and J lost 3, with 15 bases in between. Per germline, CDR1 MRHNA and CDR2 SNTAGT. The CDR3 DNA reads as TGTGCCAGCAGCGCAGAGGCCGGACGCTACGAGCAGTACTTC. Translating it yields CASSAEAGRYEQYF.

The chain carries TRBV6-4 and TRBJ1-2; the D is unclear. This CDR3 spans 13 amino acids. The ends were cut back, 5 bases at V and 0 bases at J, with 7 bases in the middle. Germline CDR1 MRHNA, CDR2 SNTAGT. The DNA of the CDR3 is TGTGCCAGCAGTCCGGGCGCTAACTATGGCTACACCTTC. It translates to CASSPGANYGYTF.

The chain carries TRBV11-1 and TRBJ2-1, with 7 bases that match TRBD1. Germline V gives CDR1 SGHAT, CDR2 FQDESV (reference sequence). J gave up 6 bases and V 4 bases, and 9 bases lay outside the gene matches. There are 15 residues in the CDR3. This chain's CDR3 is CASSSGQAHGNEQFF. In DNA form, the CDR3 reads TGTGCCAGCAGCTCAGGACAGGCTCACGGCAATGAGCAGTTCTTC.

The chain is built from TRBV11-3 and TRBJ2-1; D is perhaps TRBD1 (6 bases). The ends were cut back, 4 bases at V and 6 bases at J, with 22 bases in the middle. The germline CDR1 and CDR2 sequences are SGHNT and YENEEA. The CDR3 is made up of 17 amino acids. CDR3 sequence reads: CASSSYREFGARNEQFF. CDR3 nucleotides: TGTGCCAGCAGCTCGTACAGGGAATTCGGGGCCCGCAATGAGCAGTTCTTC.

This clone came up a few times. The V gene is TRBV6-5, the J gene TRBJ1-2, with a tentative D call TRBD1 (5 bases). Germline V lookup: CDR1 MNHEY, CDR2 SVGAGI. The V and J ends lost 4 bases and 5 bases respectively, with 14 bases between them. This CDR3 region has 14 residues. The CDR3 DNA is TGTGCCAGCAGTTCCGTCGGGACTCCGTATGGCTACACCTTC. Translated, it gives CASSSVGTPYGYTF.

This chain uses TRBV6-1 with TRBJ2-7; D is possibly TRBD2 (5 bases). The V end lost 4 bases, the J end lost 3 bases, and 7 bases lay between the germline ends. Looked up from germline, CDR1 is MNHNS and CDR2 is SASEGT. CDR3 length: 12 amino acids. Here the CDR3 reads CASSGRNYEQYF. The CDR3 nucleotides read TGTGCCAGCAGTGGGAGGAACTACGAGCAGTACTTC.

Relative to its sample, this clone is medium-sized. This rearrangement joins TRBV2 to TRBJ1-2; D gene unclear. The germline V and J ends were trimmed by 2 bases and 4 bases, with 8 bases remaining between them. CDR3 size: 13 residues. Germline V lookup: CDR1 SNHLY, CDR2 FYNNEI. The CDR3 sequence is CASSENIIYGYTF. The CDR3 DNA reads TGTGCCAGCAGTGAAAATATCATCTATGGCTACACCTTC.

This chain connects TRBV5-6 to TRBJ2-1, with a weak D call TRBD2 (6 bases). CDR1 and CDR2 from the germline V gene are SGHDT and YYEEEE. Between the trimmed V and J ends, which lost 2 bases and 9 bases, there was a span of 24 bases. The CDR3 consists of 17 residues. The CDR3 nucleotides read TGTGCCAGCAGCTTACGGAAAGGGGACTTCGCAAGGGGTGAGCAGTTCTTC. Translating gives CASSLRKGDFARGEQFF.